The present entry profiles one T cell receptor beta chain with its context. These data belong to a study of a mutant IDH1 vaccine in newly diagnosed glioma. Only in-frame clones appear in the TCRdb table, and some are missing; sequencing was by immunoSEQ multiplex PCR. The sample gives under 65,000 clones, 80% to 90% of which show up once; about 19% is in the top ten. As for time point: baseline, week 1 (first vaccination visit). Treatment noted: pre-vaccination baseline after standard-of-care therapy. CDR1 and CDR2 from the germline V gene are LNHDA and SQIVND (reference sequence). CDR3 length equals 12 residues. Trimming removed 7 bases at V and 5 bases at J, with 11 bases between.

The source is a man between 18 and 29 years old with glioma. The sequencing used PBMCs, collected from a glioma patient treated with radiotherapy, temozolomide or both. The V call is TRBV19, the J call TRBJ1-2; D may be TRBD1 (6 bases). CDR3 loop: CASMGAQYGYTF. DNA of the CDR3: TGTGCCAGTATGGGGGCCCAGTATGGCTACACCTTC.